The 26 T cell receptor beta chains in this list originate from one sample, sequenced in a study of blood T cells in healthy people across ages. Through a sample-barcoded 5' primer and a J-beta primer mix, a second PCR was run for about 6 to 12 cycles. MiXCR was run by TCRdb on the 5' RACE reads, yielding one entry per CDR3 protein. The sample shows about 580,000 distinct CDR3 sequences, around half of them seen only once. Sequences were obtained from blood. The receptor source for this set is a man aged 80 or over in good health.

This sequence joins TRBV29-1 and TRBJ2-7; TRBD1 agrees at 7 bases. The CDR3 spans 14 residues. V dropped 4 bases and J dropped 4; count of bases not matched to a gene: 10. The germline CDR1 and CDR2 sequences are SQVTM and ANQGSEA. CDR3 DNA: TGCAGCGTTGCTCCCTCCGACAGGGTGTACGAGCAGTACTTC. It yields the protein CSVAPSDRVYEQYF.

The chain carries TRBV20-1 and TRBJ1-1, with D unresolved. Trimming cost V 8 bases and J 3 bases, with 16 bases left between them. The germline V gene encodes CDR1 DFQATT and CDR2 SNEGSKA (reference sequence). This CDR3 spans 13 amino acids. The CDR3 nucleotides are TGCAGTCCTAAGGGCGAATTAGACACTGAAGCTTTCTTT. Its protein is CSPKGELDTEAFF.

CDR3 sequence (DNA): TGTGCCAGCAGCTTAGGGCCCGGGACTGTCCGCTACGAGCAGTACTTC. It is translated as CASSLGPGTVRYEQYF. The rearrangement links TRBV7-2 to TRBJ2-5, with D possibly TRBD2 on 6 matching bases. Matching the DNA end better, TRBJ2-7 makes the J call doubtful. Germline CDR1 is SGHTA and CDR2 is FQGNSA. The CDR3 length is 16 residues.

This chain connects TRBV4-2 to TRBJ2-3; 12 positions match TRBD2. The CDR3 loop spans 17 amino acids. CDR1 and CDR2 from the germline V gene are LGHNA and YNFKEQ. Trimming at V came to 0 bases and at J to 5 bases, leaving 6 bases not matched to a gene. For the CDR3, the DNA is TGTGCCAGCAGCCAAGAATTACTAGCGGGGGGAGAAGATACGCAGTATTTT. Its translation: CASSQELLAGGEDTQYF.

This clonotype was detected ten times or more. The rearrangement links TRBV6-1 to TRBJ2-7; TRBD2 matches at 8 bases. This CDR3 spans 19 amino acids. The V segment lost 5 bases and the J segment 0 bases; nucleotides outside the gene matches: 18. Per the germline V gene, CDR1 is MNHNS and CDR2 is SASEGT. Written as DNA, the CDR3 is TGTGCCAGCAGTCGGACTAGCCCTAGGAACTATAGGAGCTCCTACGAGCAGTACTTC. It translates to CASSRTSPRNYRSSYEQYF.

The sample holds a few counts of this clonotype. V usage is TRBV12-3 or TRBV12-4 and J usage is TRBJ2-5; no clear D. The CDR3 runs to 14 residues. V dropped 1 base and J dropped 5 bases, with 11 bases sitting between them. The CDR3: CASSLEGVGETQYF. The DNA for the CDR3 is TGTGCCAGCAGTTTAGAGGGTGTCGGGGAGACCCAGTACTTC.

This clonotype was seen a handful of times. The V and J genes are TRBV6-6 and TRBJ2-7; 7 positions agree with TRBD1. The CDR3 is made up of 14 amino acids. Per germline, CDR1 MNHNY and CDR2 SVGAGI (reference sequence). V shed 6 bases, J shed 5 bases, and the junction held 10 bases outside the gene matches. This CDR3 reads CASSLTGITNEQYF. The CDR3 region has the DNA TGTGCCAGCAGCTTGACAGGGATAACGAACGAGCAGTACTTC.

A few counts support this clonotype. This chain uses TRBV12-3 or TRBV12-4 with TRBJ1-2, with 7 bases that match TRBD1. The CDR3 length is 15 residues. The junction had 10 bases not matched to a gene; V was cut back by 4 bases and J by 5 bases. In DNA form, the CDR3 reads TGTGCCAGCAGTTCCCGGTGGGTCAGGGGGTATGGCTACACCTTC. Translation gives CASSSRWVRGYGYTF.

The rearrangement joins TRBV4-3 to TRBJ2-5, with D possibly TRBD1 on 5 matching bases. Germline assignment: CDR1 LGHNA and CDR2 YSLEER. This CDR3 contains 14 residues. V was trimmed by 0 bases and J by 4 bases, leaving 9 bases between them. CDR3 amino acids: CASSQEGHGETQYF. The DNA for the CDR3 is TGCGCCAGCAGCCAAGAAGGACACGGAGAGACCCAGTACTTC.

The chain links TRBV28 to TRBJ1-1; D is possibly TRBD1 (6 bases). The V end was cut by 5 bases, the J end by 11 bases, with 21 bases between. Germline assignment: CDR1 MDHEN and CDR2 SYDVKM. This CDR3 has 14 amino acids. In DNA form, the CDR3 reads TGTGCCAGCAGTGCGAGGGGGGGCGCGCAGTTCGCTTTCTTT. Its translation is CASSARGGAQFAFF.

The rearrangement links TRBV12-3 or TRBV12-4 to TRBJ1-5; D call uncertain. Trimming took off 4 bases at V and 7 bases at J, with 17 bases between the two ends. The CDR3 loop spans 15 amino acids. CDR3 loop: CASSSNLGTGQPQHF. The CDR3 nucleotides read TGTGCCAGCAGTTCGAATCTGGGAACGGGGCAGCCCCAGCATTTT.

The CDR3 region has the DNA TGTGCCAGCAGCCGCGAGGTCTTTTTCTCTGGAAACACCATATATTTT. This sequence encodes CASSREVFFSGNTIYF. V is TRBV6-5 and J is TRBJ1-3; D unresolved. The CDR3 loop spans 16 amino acids. The V gene lost 6 bases and the J gene lost 0 bases, with 15 bases spanning the gap. Germline V gene lookup returns CDR1 MNHEY and CDR2 SVGAGI.

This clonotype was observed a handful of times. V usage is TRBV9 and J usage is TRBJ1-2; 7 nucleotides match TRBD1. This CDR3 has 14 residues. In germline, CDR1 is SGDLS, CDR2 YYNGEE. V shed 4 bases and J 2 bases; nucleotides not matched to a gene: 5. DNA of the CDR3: TGTGCCAGCAGCACCCTGACAGGGAACTATGGCTACACCTTC. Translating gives CASSTLTGNYGYTF.

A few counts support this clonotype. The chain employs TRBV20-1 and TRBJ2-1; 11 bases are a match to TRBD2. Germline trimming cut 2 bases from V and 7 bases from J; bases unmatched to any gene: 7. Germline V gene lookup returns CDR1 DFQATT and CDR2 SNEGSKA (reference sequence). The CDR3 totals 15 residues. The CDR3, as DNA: TGCAGTGCTAGATTAGCGGGAGGGCCGGTGAATGAGCAGTTCTTC. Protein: CSARLAGGPVNEQFF.

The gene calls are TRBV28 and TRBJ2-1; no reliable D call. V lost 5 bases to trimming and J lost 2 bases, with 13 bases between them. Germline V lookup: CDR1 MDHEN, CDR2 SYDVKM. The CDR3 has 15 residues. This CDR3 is CASSPIYAPYNEQFF. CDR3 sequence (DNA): TGTGCCAGCAGTCCCATATATGCACCCTACAATGAGCAGTTCTTC.

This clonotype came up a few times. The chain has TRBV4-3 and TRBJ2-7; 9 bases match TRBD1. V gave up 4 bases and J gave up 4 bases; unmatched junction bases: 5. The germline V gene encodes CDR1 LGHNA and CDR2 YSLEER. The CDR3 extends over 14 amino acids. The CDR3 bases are TGCGCCAGCAGCCTCGGGACAGGGTTGTACGAGCAGTACTTC. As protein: CASSLGTGLYEQYF.

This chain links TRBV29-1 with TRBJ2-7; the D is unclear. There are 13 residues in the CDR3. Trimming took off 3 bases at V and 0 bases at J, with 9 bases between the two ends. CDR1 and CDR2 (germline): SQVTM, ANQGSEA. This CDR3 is CSVEYGTSYEQYF. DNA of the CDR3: TGCAGCGTTGAGTACGGAACCTCCTACGAGCAGTACTTC.

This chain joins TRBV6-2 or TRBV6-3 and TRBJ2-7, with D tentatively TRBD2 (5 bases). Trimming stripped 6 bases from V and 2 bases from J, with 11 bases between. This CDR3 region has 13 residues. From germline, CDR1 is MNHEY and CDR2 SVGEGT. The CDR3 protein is CASRTRAAYEQYF. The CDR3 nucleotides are TGTGCCAGCAGGACGAGGGCCGCCTACGAGCAGTACTTC.

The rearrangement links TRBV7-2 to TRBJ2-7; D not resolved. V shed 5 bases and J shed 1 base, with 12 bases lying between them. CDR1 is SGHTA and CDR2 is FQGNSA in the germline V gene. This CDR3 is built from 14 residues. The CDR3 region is CASSVWSTSYEQYF. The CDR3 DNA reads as TGTGCCAGCAGCGTCTGGAGTACGTCCTACGAGCAGTACTTC.

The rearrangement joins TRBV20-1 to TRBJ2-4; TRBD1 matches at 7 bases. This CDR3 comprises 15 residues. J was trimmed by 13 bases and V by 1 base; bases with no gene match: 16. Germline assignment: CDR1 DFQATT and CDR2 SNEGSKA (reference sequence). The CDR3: CSARGAGQDVREQYF. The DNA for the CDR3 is TGCAGTGCTAGAGGAGCCGGACAGGATGTGAGGGAGCAGTACTTC.

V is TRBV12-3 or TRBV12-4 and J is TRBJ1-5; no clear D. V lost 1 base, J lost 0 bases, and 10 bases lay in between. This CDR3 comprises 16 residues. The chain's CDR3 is CASSLVAGYSNQPQHF. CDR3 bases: TGTGCCAGCAGTTTAGTTGCTGGCTATAGCAATCAGCCCCAGCATTTT.

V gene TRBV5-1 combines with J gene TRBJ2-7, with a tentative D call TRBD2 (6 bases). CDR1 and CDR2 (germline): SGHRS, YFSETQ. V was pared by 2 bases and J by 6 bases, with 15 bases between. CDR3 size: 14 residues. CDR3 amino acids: CASSFGGQGSEQYF. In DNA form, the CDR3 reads TGCGCCAGCAGCTTCGGAGGGCAAGGAAGCGAGCAGTACTTC.

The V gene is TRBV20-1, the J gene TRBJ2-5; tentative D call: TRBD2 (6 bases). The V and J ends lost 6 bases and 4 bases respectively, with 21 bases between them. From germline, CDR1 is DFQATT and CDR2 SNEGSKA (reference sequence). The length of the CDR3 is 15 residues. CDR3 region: CSATEGTFIGETQYF. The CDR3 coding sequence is TGCAGTGCAACCGAGGGGACTTTCATAGGAGAGACCCAGTACTTC.

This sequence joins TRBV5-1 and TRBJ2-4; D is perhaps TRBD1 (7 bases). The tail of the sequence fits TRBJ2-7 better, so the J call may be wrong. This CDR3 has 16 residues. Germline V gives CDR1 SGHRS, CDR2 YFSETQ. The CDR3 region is CASSLGTTGEAYEQYF. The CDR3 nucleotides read TGCGCCAGCAGCTTGGGGACAACAGGGGAGGCCTACGAGCAGTACTTC.

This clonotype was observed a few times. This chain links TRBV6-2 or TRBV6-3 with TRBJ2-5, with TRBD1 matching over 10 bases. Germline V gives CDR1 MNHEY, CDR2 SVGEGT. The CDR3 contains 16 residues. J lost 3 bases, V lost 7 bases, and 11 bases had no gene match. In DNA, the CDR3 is TGTGCCAGCAAACACCGGTCCGGGACAGGGGAAGAGACCCAGTACTTC. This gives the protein CASKHRSGTGEETQYF.

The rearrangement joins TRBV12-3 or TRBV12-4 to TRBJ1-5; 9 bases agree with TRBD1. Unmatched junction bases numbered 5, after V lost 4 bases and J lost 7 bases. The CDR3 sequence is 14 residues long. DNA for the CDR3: TGTGCCAGCAGTTATACAGGGGGCGGACAGCCCCAGCATTTT. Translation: CASSYTGGGQPQHF.